A single sample is the source of the 30 T cell receptor beta chains below, sequenced in a study of beta chain features in type 1 diabetes. Study findings and constraints: When Type 1 diabetes patients were examined, their TCRB CDR3s proved moderately but significantly shorter in all four CD4+ subsets.

No antigen has been identified for these receptors. Of the isolated RNA, all was reverse transcribed, and so the sequenced material was expressed TCRB transcripts. Clones were sequenced by immunoSEQ multiplex PCR, and TCRdb holds only the in-frame ones, with some missing. The repertoire holds hundreds of thousands of clones, with over 12% as singletons. The sequencing input was naive CD4+ T cells from blood. The source is a man between 18 and 35 years old with type 1 diabetes.

This clone occurred a few times. The chain is built from TRBV18 and TRBJ2-2; D remains unclear. CDR1 KGHSH and CDR2 LQKENI come from the germline V gene. The CDR3 loop spans 13 amino acids. V gave up 2 bases and J gave up 6 bases, with 7 bases separating them. The CDR3 reads CASSPAESGELFF. CDR3 DNA sequence: TGTGCCAGCTCACCAGCCGAATCCGGGGAGCTGTTTTTT.

This clone was observed a handful of times. The chain carries TRBV9 and TRBJ2-3, with a possible D match to TRBD2 (6 bases). V shed 4 bases and J shed 2 bases, with 14 bases lying between them. This CDR3 has 15 residues. Germline-derived CDR1 and CDR2 are SGDLS and YYNGEE. The CDR3 region has the DNA TGTGCCAGCAGCTTGGGGGGATACTCCACAGATACGCAGTATTTT. Amino acids: CASSLGGYSTDTQYF.

CDR3 coding DNA: TGTGCCAGCAGTTTCGACAGGGGATACACTGAAGCTTTCTTT. It yields the protein CASSFDRGYTEAFF. J is TRBJ1-1 and V is TRBV28; 8 bases align to TRBD1. This CDR3 spans 14 amino acids. Germline V gene sequence: CDR1 MDHEN, CDR2 SYDVKM. Losses at the gene ends were 3 bases for V and 3 bases for J; bases not matched to a gene: 3.

There are a few counts of this clone. The V gene is TRBV30, the J gene TRBJ2-1; 11 bases are a match to TRBD2. CDR1 and CDR2 from the germline V gene are GTSNPN and SVGIG (reference sequence). This CDR3 has 15 amino acids. Losses at the gene ends were 3 bases for V and 0 bases for J; bases not matched to a gene: 1. The CDR3: CAWRGLAASYNEQFF. The CDR3 bases are TGTGCCTGGAGGGGACTAGCGGCCTCCTACAATGAGCAGTTCTTC.

The V gene is TRBV21-1, the J gene TRBJ1-1. TRBV21-1 is noted as a pseudogene. The CDR3 extends over 13 amino acids. CDR3 region: CASSKAGNTEAFF. The CDR3, as DNA: TGTGCCAGCAGCAAGGCGGGGAACACTGAAGCTTTCTTT.

In its sample, this clone was seen a few times. The gene calls are TRBV7-9 and TRBJ2-7; D may be TRBD2 (6 bases). Trimming removed 5 bases at V and 6 bases at J, with 17 bases between. Germline V gene data show CDR1 as SEHNR and CDR2 as FQNEAQ (reference sequence). The CDR3 has 14 residues. In nucleotides, the CDR3 is TGTGCCAGCAGCCAGGGACTTCAGCGGGCCGAGCAGTACTTC. Translating gives CASSQGLQRAEQYF.

The chain is built from TRBV30 and TRBJ2-2; no clear D gene. Trimming stripped 3 bases from V and 6 bases from J, with 14 bases between. The CDR3 is made up of 14 amino acids. Germline values: CDR1 GTSNPN, CDR2 SVGIG (reference sequence). CDR3 sequence reads: CAWSLFLSAGELFF. CDR3 bases: TGTGCCTGGAGCCTATTCCTCAGCGCCGGGGAGCTGTTTTTT.

The J gene is TRBJ2-7, the V gene TRBV6-5; D gene ambiguous. Germline lookup yields CDR1 MNHEY and CDR2 SVGAGI. This CDR3 spans 15 amino acids. With 0 bases removed from V and 3 bases from J, the gap between germline ends came to 12 bases. In nucleotides, the CDR3 is TGTGCCAGCAGTTACTCCTTGGCACAGCTCTACGAGCAGTACTTC. Encoded protein: CASSYSLAQLYEQYF.

This clone was recorded a few times. The rearrangement links TRBV29-1 to TRBJ1-5; D is uncertain. Germline CDR1 reads SQVTM; CDR2 reads ANQGSEA. V was clipped by 4 bases and J by 3 bases, with 4 bases between them. This CDR3 region has 11 residues. The CDR3 coding sequence is TGCAGCGTTGGAGACAATCAGCCCCAGCATTTT. Translation: CSVGDNQPQHF.

As DNA, the CDR3 is TGTGCCAGCAGCGACCCGGGCAGGGCTGGCTATGGCTACACCTTC. This translates into CASSDPGRAGYGYTF. The rearrangement joins TRBV2 to TRBJ1-2, with D possibly TRBD1 on 5 matching bases. From germline, CDR1 is SNHLY and CDR2 FYNNEI. This CDR3 has 15 amino acids. V shed 6 bases and J shed 4 bases, with 18 bases lying between them.

This clone was recorded a few times. This sequence joins TRBV28 and TRBJ2-1; D is undetermined. V was clipped by 8 bases and J by 1 base, with 12 bases between them. This CDR3 spans 14 amino acids. Germline-derived CDR1 and CDR2 are MDHEN and SYDVKM. CDR3 loop: CASVPSRSYNEQFF. CDR3 DNA: TGTGCCAGCGTCCCTTCCAGGTCCTACAATGAGCAGTTCTTC.

Regarding this clone: The junction differs from germline at one of its ends, possibly a read error. The chain combines TRBV11-2 with TRBJ2-1, with a possible D match to TRBD2 (6 bases). The V gene's germline CDR1 is SGHAT and CDR2 FQNNGV. The CDR3 is 14 amino acids. CDR3 sequence reads: CASSLPGAPGRLVF. The CDR3 nucleotides are TGTGCCAGCAGCCTCCCGGGCGCCCCAGGGAGGCTCGTCTTC.

In this sample, this clone turned up a few times. V and J are TRBV6-5 and TRBJ1-2, with D possibly matching TRBD1 (5 bases). The V end was cut by 2 bases, the J end by 0 bases, with 7 bases between. CDR3 size: 14 residues. Germline V lookup: CDR1 MNHEY, CDR2 SVGAGI. As DNA, the CDR3 is TGTGCCAGCAGTTACGACAGAGCTAACTATGGCTACACCTTC. Translated, it gives CASSYDRANYGYTF.

This clone appeared a few times. V gene TRBV5-1 combines with J gene TRBJ2-5; tentative D call: TRBD1 (5 bases). CDR1 and CDR2 from the germline V gene are SGHRS and YFSETQ. The CDR3 covers 15 residues. V was clipped by 0 bases and J by 5 bases, with 14 bases between them. CDR3: CASSLAATERETQYF. The DNA of the CDR3 is TGCGCCAGCAGCTTGGCCGCGACAGAAAGGGAGACCCAGTACTTC.

In its sample, this clone was seen a few times. V and J are TRBV25-1 and TRBJ2-7, with TRBD1 matching 7 bases. CDR1 and CDR2 (germline): MGHDK, SYGVNS. Trimming removed 3 bases from V and 1 base from J; junction bases left unmatched: 6. The CDR3 has 15 amino acids. CDR3 residues: CASSDPGQRSYEQYF. Written as DNA, the CDR3 is TGTGCCAGCAGTGACCCGGGACAGCGGTCCTACGAGCAGTACTTC.

The CDR3: CASSQEFQGNGYTF. CDR3 nucleotides: TGCGCCAGCAGCCAAGAGTTTCAGGGGAATGGCTACACCTTC. The rearrangement joins TRBV4-1 to TRBJ1-2; D may be TRBD1 (6 bases). Germline V gene lookup returns CDR1 MGHRA and CDR2 YSYEKL. This CDR3 contains 14 residues. The V end lost 0 bases, the J end lost 6 bases, and 11 bases lay between the germline ends.

The chain carries TRBV27 and TRBJ1-2; 7 bases map to TRBD1. The CDR3 length is 14 residues. Germline V gene sequence: CDR1 MNHEY, CDR2 SMNVEV (reference sequence). V shed 5 bases, J shed 4 bases, and the junction held 7 bases outside the gene matches. This CDR3 is CASSQQGVSYGYTF. CDR3 nucleotide sequence: TGTGCCAGCAGTCAGCAGGGGGTCTCCTATGGCTACACCTTC.

This clone was counted between two and nine times. The J gene is TRBJ1-2, the V gene TRBV7-9; maybe TRBD1 (5 bases). The CDR3 sequence is 14 residues long. Germline CDR1 and CDR2: SEHNR and FQNEAQ (reference sequence). V lost 2 bases and J lost 6, with 13 bases in between. The CDR3 nucleotides read TGTGCCAGCAGCTTACCCCCAGGGCCGAATGGCTACACCTTC. It is translated as CASSLPPGPNGYTF. Full variable domain (outside the CDR3, taken from reference TRBV7-9 and TRBJ1-2): DTGVSQNPRHKITKRGQNVTFRCDPISEHNRLYWYRQTLGQGPEFLTYFQNEAQLEKSRLLSDRFSAERPKGSFSTLEIQRTEQGDSAMYLCASSLPPGPNGYTFGSGTRLTVV.

The sample holds a few counts of this clone. One junction end disagrees with the germline gene, perhaps due to a read error. CDR3 sequence (DNA): TGCAGCGTTGAAGGCCTAAACTTC. This translates into CSVEGLNF. The genes are TRBV29-1 and TRBJ2-5; D not resolved. From germline, CDR1 is SQVTM and CDR2 ANQGSEA. The length of the CDR3 is 8 residues. Filled out from reference TRBV29-1 and TRBJ2-5, the complete variable domain reads SAVISQKPSRDICQRGTSLTIQCQVDSQVTMMFWYRQQPGQSLTLIATANQGSEATYESGFVIDKFPISRPNLTFSTLTVSNMSPEDSSIYLCSVEGLNFGPGTRLLVL.

The chain uses TRBV29-1 and TRBJ1-2; no reliable D call. The CDR3 runs to 14 residues. Germline-derived CDR1 and CDR2 are SQVTM and ANQGSEA. The V and J ends lost 2 bases and 5 bases respectively, with 15 bases between them. CDR3 region: CSVEQRAGIYGYTF. The DNA of the CDR3 is TGCAGCGTTGAACAGCGGGCCGGGATTTATGGCTACACCTTC.

This clone was counted only a few times. The chain recombines TRBV12-5 with TRBJ2-1, with 9 bases that match TRBD1. The CDR3 spans 16 residues. Germline CDR1 and CDR2: LGHNT and FRNRAP. V shed 2 bases, J shed 6 bases, and the junction held 8 bases outside the gene matches. CDR3 residues: CASGLTRDRVINEQFF. The CDR3 coding sequence is TGTGCTAGTGGTTTGACCCGGGACAGGGTTATCAATGAGCAGTTCTTC.

This clone was seen more than once but under ten times. The chain has TRBV7-2 and TRBJ1-6; D uncertain. The ends were cut back, 0 bases at V and 6 bases at J, with 12 bases in the middle. The length of the CDR3 is 16 residues. Germline values: CDR1 SGHTA, CDR2 FQGNSA. CDR3 loop: CASSLALGLSNSPLHF. CDR3 nucleotide sequence: TGTGCCAGCAGCTTAGCTCTGGGCCTGAGTAATTCACCCCTCCACTTT. The whole variable domain, remainder taken from reference TRBV7-2 and TRBJ1-6, is GAGVSQSPSNKVTEKGKDVELRCDPISGHTALYWYRQSLGQGLEFLIYFQGNSAPDKSGLPSDRFSAERTGGSVSTLTIQRTQQEDSAVYLCASSLALGLSNSPLHFGNGTRLTVT.

V usage is TRBV19 and J usage is TRBJ2-1; D unresolved. The CDR3 totals 15 residues. Germline loops: CDR1 LNHDA, CDR2 SQIVND (reference sequence). V was trimmed by 1 base and J by 8 bases, leaving 15 bases between them. The CDR3 nucleotides are TGTGCCAGTAGTATAGGACCTAGGGTAGACGATGAGCAGTTCTTC. This sequence encodes CASSIGPRVDDEQFF.

CDR3 loop: CASREVTYQETQYF. The CDR3, as DNA: TGTGCCAGCAGGGAGGTTACGTACCAAGAGACCCAGTACTTC. The chain links TRBV2 to TRBJ2-5; tentatively, D is TRBD2 (5 bases). Germline assignment: CDR1 SNHLY and CDR2 FYNNEI. V was shortened by 6 bases and J by 0 bases, with 11 bases between the two germline ends. The CDR3 runs 14 residues.

To note about this clone: Other nucleotide sequences in the sample specify the same CDR3. The V and J genes are TRBV2 and TRBJ2-5; D is possibly TRBD1 (6 bases). V lost 4 bases and J lost 5, with 11 bases in between. Germline V CDR1 and CDR2: SNHLY, FYNNEI. The CDR3 is made up of 13 amino acids. The CDR3 region has the DNA TGTGCCAGCAGTGGCCAGGGGCAGGAGACCCAGTACTTC. It specifies CASSGQGQETQYF.

The genes are TRBV7-2 and TRBJ2-7; unclear D gene. Per germline, CDR1 SGHTA and CDR2 FQGNSA. This CDR3 has 18 amino acids. The V end lost 2 bases, the J end lost 3 bases, and 23 bases lay between the germline ends. CDR3: CASSLWAGLSVESYEQYF. The CDR3, as DNA: TGTGCCAGCAGCTTATGGGCAGGCCTATCGGTTGAGAGCTACGAGCAGTACTTC.

This clone was seen more than once but under ten times. This chain connects TRBV7-3 to TRBJ1-1; no clear D. The length of the CDR3 is 15 residues. Between the trimmed V and J ends, which lost 1 base and 6 bases, there was a span of 15 bases. Germline V gene data show CDR1 as SGHTA and CDR2 as FQGTGA. This chain's CDR3 is CASSLNMISSAEAFF. DNA of the CDR3: TGTGCCAGCAGCTTAAATATGATCTCGTCGGCTGAAGCTTTCTTT.

This clone was seen more than once but under ten times. The chain combines TRBV7-2 with TRBJ2-7; D is undetermined. V was trimmed by 1 base and J by 4 bases, leaving 8 bases between them. Germline V CDR1 and CDR2: SGHTA, FQGNSA. CDR3 length equals 13 residues. The CDR3 is CASSLVGQYEQYF. Written as DNA, the CDR3 is TGTGCCAGCAGCTTAGTAGGCCAGTACGAGCAGTACTTC.

The CDR3 loop is CASSTGLAGGTDTQYF. DNA of the CDR3: TGTGCCAGCAGCACCGGACTAGCGGGGGGCACAGATACGCAGTATTTT. This chain joins TRBV7-3 and TRBJ2-3; 13 bases align to TRBD2. CDR1 is SGHTA, CDR2 FQGTGA, per germline. The V and J ends lost 5 bases and 1 base, in that order; junction bases with no gene match: 3. There are 16 residues in the CDR3.

This clone has a handful of counts. V gene TRBV27 combines with J gene TRBJ2-3; 9 bases map to TRBD2. The CDR3 is 14 amino acids. CDR1 is MNHEY, CDR2 SMNVEV, per germline (reference sequence). The V and J ends lost 4 bases and 6 bases, in that order; junction bases with no gene match: 5. This CDR3 reads CASSSAGGSDTQYF. The CDR3, as DNA: TGTGCCAGCAGTTCAGCGGGGGGAAGTGATACGCAGTATTTT.